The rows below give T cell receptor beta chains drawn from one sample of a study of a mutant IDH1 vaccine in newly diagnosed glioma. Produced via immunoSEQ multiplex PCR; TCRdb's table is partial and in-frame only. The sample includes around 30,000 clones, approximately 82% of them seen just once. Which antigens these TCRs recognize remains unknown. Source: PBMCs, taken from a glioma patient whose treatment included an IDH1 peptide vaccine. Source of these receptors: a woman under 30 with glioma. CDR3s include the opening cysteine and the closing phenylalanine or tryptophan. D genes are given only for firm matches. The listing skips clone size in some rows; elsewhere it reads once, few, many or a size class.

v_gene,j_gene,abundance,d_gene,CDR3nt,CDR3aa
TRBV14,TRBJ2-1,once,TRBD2,TGTGCCAGCAGCCAAGTACTAGCGGGGGGGCACGAGCAGTTCTTC,CASSQVLAGGHEQFF
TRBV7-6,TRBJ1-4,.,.,TGTGCCAGCAGCCCACAGCCCCTAGGTGAAAAACTGTTTTTT,CASSPQPLGEKLFF
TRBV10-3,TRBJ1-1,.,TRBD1,TGTGCCATCAGGGGGACAGGCACTGAAGCTTTCTTT,CAIRGTGTEAFF
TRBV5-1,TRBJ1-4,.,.,TGCGCCAGCAGCTCCATGACAGTTCGGACTAATGAAAAACTGTTTTTT,CASSSMTVRTNEKLFF
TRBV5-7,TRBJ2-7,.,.,TGTGCCAGCAGCTTGGTATCTCACTACGAGCAGTACTTC,CASSLVSHYEQYF
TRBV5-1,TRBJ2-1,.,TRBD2,TGCGCCAGCAGCTTGGCCGCGACTAGCGGGAGTCAGGGTGAGCAGTTCTTC,CASSLAATSGSQGEQFF
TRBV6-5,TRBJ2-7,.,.,TGTGCCAGCAGACTACGGGTGGAGTACGAGCAGTACTTC,CASRLRVEYEQYF
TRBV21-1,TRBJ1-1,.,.,TGTGCCAGCAGCCTGCTGGTCCTTCGGAACACTGAAGCTTTCTTT,CASSLLVLRNTEAFF
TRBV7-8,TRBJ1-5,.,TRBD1,TGTGCCAGCAGCTTAGAGGGGCAGGGGGCGCGGCAGCCCCAGCATTTT,CASSLEGQGARQPQHF
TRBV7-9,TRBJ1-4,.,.,TGTGCCAGCAGCTTAGCGGCCCGGGCAACTAATGAAAAACTGTTTTTT,CASSLAARATNEKLFF
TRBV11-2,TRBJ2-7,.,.,TGTGCCAGCAGCCACGAAATAGACCCGAGCGGCTCCTACGAGCAGTACTTC,CASSHEIDPSGSYEQYF
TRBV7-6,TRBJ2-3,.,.,TGTGCCAGCAGCTTAGCGGCGCCAAGCACAGATACGCAGTATTTT,CASSLAAPSTDTQYF
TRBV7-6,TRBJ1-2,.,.,TGTGCCAGCAGCTTAGACGCAGGGGCGTACGGCTACACCTTC,CASSLDAGAYGYTF
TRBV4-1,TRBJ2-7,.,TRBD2,TGCGCCAGCAGCCAAACCGGGACTAGCGGGGGATTCTCCTACGAGCAGTACTTC,CASSQTGTSGGFSYEQYF
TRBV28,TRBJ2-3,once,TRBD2,TGTGCCAGCAGAAGTACGGGAGGACCCACAGATACGCAGTATTTT,CASRSTGGPTDTQYF
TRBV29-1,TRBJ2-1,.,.,TGCAGCGTTGACGGGGTTCCGGGGGTTGAGTACAATGAGCAGTTCTTC,CSVDGVPGVEYNEQFF
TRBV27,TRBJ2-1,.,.,TGTGCCAGCAGTTTATGGTTACACCACAATGAGCAGTTCTTC,CASSLWLHHNEQFF
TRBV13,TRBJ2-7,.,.,TGTGCCAGCAGCTTAGGCAGGGCTTACGAGCAGTACTTC,CASSLGRAYEQYF
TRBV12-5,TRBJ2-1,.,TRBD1,TGTGCTAGTGGTTTCATACTACAGACAGGGAGTTTTGAGCAGTTCTTC,CASGFILQTGSFEQFF
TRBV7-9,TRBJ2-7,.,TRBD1,TGTGCCAGCAGCTTGACAGGGGAGGCCTACGAGCAGTACTTC,CASSLTGEAYEQYF
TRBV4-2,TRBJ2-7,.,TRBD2,TGTGCCAGCAGCCCGAGCGGGGGGGACTCCTACGAGCAGTACTTC,CASSPSGGDSYEQYF
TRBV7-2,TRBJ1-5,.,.,TGTGCCAGCAGCTTATGGGGAGGACATAGCAATCAGCCCCAGCATTTT,CASSLWGGHSNQPQHF
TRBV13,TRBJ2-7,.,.,TGTGCCAGCAGTTTCGGGGACAACTCCTACGAGCAGTACTTC,CASSFGDNSYEQYF
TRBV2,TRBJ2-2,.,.,TGTGCCAGCAGTGATTCGGACACCGGGGAGCTGTTTTTT,CASSDSDTGELFF
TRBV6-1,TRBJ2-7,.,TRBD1,TGTGCCAGCGGCATAGACAGGGGGTACTCCTACGAGCAGTACTTC,CASGIDRGYSYEQYF
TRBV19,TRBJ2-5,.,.,TGTGCCAGTAGTATGGGGGGGGCAGAGACCCAGTACTTC,CASSMGGAETQYF
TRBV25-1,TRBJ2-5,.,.,TGTGCCAGCAGTCCGACGAGGTCCGGGATGGAGACCCAGTACTTC,CASSPTRSGMETQYF
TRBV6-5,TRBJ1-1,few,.,TGTGCCAGCAGTCTAGGGACAACCGAAGCTTTCTTT,CASSLGTTEAFF
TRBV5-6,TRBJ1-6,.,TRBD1,TGTGCCAGCAGCCCCTGGGACAGTTACTTGAATAATTCACCCCTCCACTTT,CASSPWDSYLNNSPLHF
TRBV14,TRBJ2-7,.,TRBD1,TGTGCCAGCAGCCGCCGGGACAGGGTTTTATACGAGCAGTACTTC,CASSRRDRVLYEQYF
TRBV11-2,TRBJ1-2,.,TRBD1,TGTGCCAGCAGCTCATCCTTTAAAGACAGGGGTAATGGCTACACCTTC,CASSSSFKDRGNGYTF
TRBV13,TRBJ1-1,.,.,TGTGCCAGCAGCAATGATCGCCGAGTGGGAGCTTTCTTT,CASSNDRRVGAFF
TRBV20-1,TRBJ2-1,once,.,TGCAGTGCTGACAATTACAATGAGCAGTTCTTC,CSADNYNEQFF
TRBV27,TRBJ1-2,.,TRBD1,TGTGCCAGCAGAAGGGACAGGGGTAACTATGGCTACACCTTC,CASRRDRGNYGYTF
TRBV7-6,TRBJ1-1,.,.,TGTGCCAGCAGCTTGTGGGGTGAAGCTTTCTTT,CASSLWGEAFF
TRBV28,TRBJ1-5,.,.,TGTGCCAGCCACCGAACAGGTAATCAGCCCCAGCATTTT,CASHRTGNQPQHF
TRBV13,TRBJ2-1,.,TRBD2,TGTGCCAGCAGCTTTCTCACTAGCGGGGGGATCGATGAGCAGTTCTTC,CASSFLTSGGIDEQFF
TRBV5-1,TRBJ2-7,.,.,TGCGCCAGCAGGCAATCAGACCTTTCCTACGAGCAGTACTTC,CASRQSDLSYEQYF
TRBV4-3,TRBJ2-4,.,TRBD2,TGCGCCAGCAGCCAAGATATAGGTTCGAGCGGGAGGGTCAAAAACATTCAGTACTTC,CASSQDIGSSGRVKNIQYF